These 20 T cell receptor beta chains were sequenced from one sample in a study of identical twins. TCRdb processed the 5' RACE reads anew with MiXCR; each CDR3 protein has one entry. The sample includes around 680,000 distinct CDR3 sequences, approximately 9% of them seen just once. Separately, the same data were catalogued under a study of yellow fever vaccine responses in identical twins.

Sequencing was carried out using PBMCs. Every receptor here comes from a woman between 18 and 29 years old in good health.

This clonotype was found many times. The chain combines TRBV4-2 with TRBJ2-5; TRBD2 agrees at 9 bases. The CDR3 is 16 amino acids. CDR1 LGHNA and CDR2 YNFKEQ come from the germline V gene. The J segment lost 2 bases and the V segment lost 0 bases, leaving 4 bases of the junction unmatched. CDR3 sequence (DNA): TGTGCCAGCAGCCAAGAGCGTCTAGCGGGGCAAGAGACCCAGTACTTC. Translating gives CASSQERLAGQETQYF.

This clonotype showed up many times. The chain is built from TRBV24-1 and TRBJ1-5; D not certain. Germline V gives CDR1 KGHDR, CDR2 SFDVKD. Trimming pared 7 bases from V and 3 bases from J, leaving 12 bases between. This CDR3 has 14 residues. The CDR3: CATSDGEFNQPQHF. In nucleotides, the CDR3 is TGTGCCACCAGCGATGGGGAGTTCAATCAGCCCCAGCATTTT.

This chain joins TRBV20-1 and TRBJ1-1; D gene unclear. Trimming removed 3 bases at V and 2 bases at J, with 13 bases between. Germline CDR1 is DFQATT and CDR2 is SNEGSKA (reference sequence). This CDR3 is 14 amino acids long. CDR3 protein: CSASPSLINTEAFF. In DNA form, the CDR3 reads TGCAGTGCTAGCCCCTCATTAATTAACACTGAAGCTTTCTTT.

The V call is TRBV25-1, the J call TRBJ2-2, with 10 bases fitting TRBD2. Germline CDR1 MGHDK, CDR2 SYGVNS. CDR3 size: 16 residues. V lost 3 bases to trimming and J lost 4 bases; unmatched junction nucleotides: 5. CDR3 bases: TGTGCCAGCAGTGATGTGGTAGCGGGGGGCACCGGGGAGCTGTTTTTT. Its translation: CASSDVVAGGTGELFF.

This clonotype was recorded many times. The V and J genes are TRBV12-5 and TRBJ2-1; tentative D call: TRBD1 (6 bases). This CDR3 comprises 16 residues. V was trimmed by 7 bases and J by 4 bases, leaving 20 bases between them. From germline, CDR1 is LGHNT and CDR2 FRNRAP. The DNA for the CDR3 is TGTGCTAGTGCCATACAGGGCCTGAGGGCTTACAATGAGCAGTTCTTC. It translates to CASAIQGLRAYNEQFF.

V gene TRBV30 combines with J gene TRBJ2-7; D might be TRBD2 (6 bases). CDR3 length equals 15 residues. The germline CDR1 and CDR2 sequences are GTSNPN and SVGIG (reference sequence). V lost 0 bases to trimming and J lost 0 bases, with 12 bases between them. CDR3 nucleotide sequence: TGTGCCTGGAGTGTACCGTGGGGGGACTCCTACGAGCAGTACTTC. This codes for CAWSVPWGDSYEQYF.

This chain links TRBV27 with TRBJ1-2; 8 bases agree with TRBD1. After removal of 5 bases from V and 8 bases from J, the junction contained 10 bases not matched to a gene. From germline, CDR1 is MNHEY and CDR2 SMNVEV (reference sequence). CDR3 size: 14 residues. The chain's CDR3 is CASSTTDRGHGYTF. Here the CDR3 DNA reads TGTGCCAGCAGTACTACCGACAGGGGCCACGGCTACACCTTC.

Ten or more counts support this clonotype. The J gene is TRBJ2-2, the V gene TRBV12-3 or TRBV12-4, with D possibly called TRBD1 or TRBD2 (5 bases each). The germline V and J ends were trimmed by 3 bases and 8 bases, with 19 bases remaining between them. CDR3 length equals 16 residues. The CDR3: CASSFHRGGPGGELFF. For the CDR3, the DNA is TGTGCCAGCAGTTTTCATCGTGGGGGACCGGGGGGGGAGCTGTTTTTT.

This clonotype was seen more than once but under ten times. J is TRBJ2-5 and V is TRBV6-5; D is undetermined. The CDR3 spans 16 residues. Trimming cost V 0 bases and J 2 bases, with 13 bases left between them. The germline V gene encodes CDR1 MNHEY and CDR2 SVGAGI. In nucleotides, the CDR3 is TGTGCCAGCAGTTACTCGATGTTAACAGCACAAGAGACCCAGTACTTC. Its translation is CASSYSMLTAQETQYF.

Only a few counts were recorded for this clonotype. The chain recombines TRBV2 with TRBJ1-5, with a tentative D call TRBD1 (5 bases). Trimming pared 4 bases from V and 5 bases from J, leaving 12 bases between. Germline V CDR1 and CDR2: SNHLY, FYNNEI. CDR3 length equals 14 residues. In nucleotides, the CDR3 is TGTGCCAGCAGTGTGAAGGCAGGGTATCAGCCCCAGCATTTT. Amino acid sequence: CASSVKAGYQPQHF.

This clonotype was counted ten times or more. The chain recombines TRBV7-8 with TRBJ2-1; 7 nucleotides match TRBD1. CDR3 size: 17 residues. Germline CDR1 reads SGHVS; CDR2 reads FQNEAQ. The trim removed 5 bases at V and 1 base at J, leaving 11 bases unmatched. The CDR3 DNA reads TGTGCCAGCAGCCCCCCACCCGACAGGGCATCCTACAATGAGCAGTTCTTC. Protein product: CASSPPPDRASYNEQFF. Filled out from reference TRBV7-8 and TRBJ2-1, the complete variable domain reads GAGVSQSPRYKVAKRGQDVALRCDPISGHVSLFWYQQALGQGPEFLTYFQNEAQLDKSGLPSDRFFAERPEGSVSTLKIQRTQQEDSAVYLCASSPPPDRASYNEQFFGPGTRLTVL.

In nucleotides, the CDR3 is TGCAGCGTTGAAGGGTACTCCTACAATGAGCAGTTCTTC. This gives the protein CSVEGYSYNEQFF. The chain carries TRBV29-1 and TRBJ2-1, with D unresolved. Germline V gene sequence: CDR1 SQVTM, CDR2 ANQGSEA. Between the trimmed V and J ends, which lost 1 base and 0 bases, there was a span of 4 bases. CDR3 length equals 13 residues.

This clonotype has just a few counts. The V call is TRBV20-1, the J call TRBJ2-2, with 10 bases aligning to TRBD1. J was trimmed by 0 bases and V by 1 base; bases with no gene match: 5. Germline values: CDR1 DFQATT, CDR2 SNEGSKA (reference sequence). This CDR3 comprises 17 residues. CDR3 residues: CSARGTGGKANTGELFF. The CDR3 DNA reads as TGCAGTGCTAGAGGGACAGGGGGTAAGGCGAACACCGGGGAGCTGTTTTTT.

V usage is TRBV19 and J usage is TRBJ2-1; D is perhaps TRBD1 (5 bases). The CDR3 is 16 amino acids. The ends were cut back, 3 bases at V and 0 bases at J, with 12 bases in the middle. Per the germline V gene, CDR1 is LNHDA and CDR2 is SQIVND (reference sequence). CDR3 protein: CASSMMDKTSYNEQFF. CDR3 sequence (DNA): TGTGCCAGTAGTATGATGGACAAGACCTCCTACAATGAGCAGTTCTTC.

This clonotype has only a few counts. The V and J genes are TRBV29-1 and TRBJ2-5; TRBD2 might be the D (7 bases). Trimming stripped 6 bases from V and 2 bases from J, with 19 bases between. The CDR3 has 15 residues. CDR1 and CDR2 (germline): SQVTM, ANQGSEA. CDR3 nucleotides: TGCAGCGTCGCATCTCCCGGGGGGCTTCAAGAGACCCAGTACTTC. Translation: CSVASPGGLQETQYF. Complete variable domain (other parts from reference TRBV29-1 and TRBJ2-5): SAVISQKPSRDICQRGTSLTIQCQVDSQVTMMFWYRQQPGQSLTLIATANQGSEATYESGFVIDKFPISRPNLTFSTLTVSNMSPEDSSIYLCSVASPGGLQETQYFGPGTRLLVL.

On this clonotype: This could be a read error, since a much larger clone is one nucleotide away. This sequence joins TRBV7-8 and TRBJ2-1, with D tentatively TRBD2 (5 bases). The CDR3 contains 13 residues. CDR1 and CDR2 (germline): SGHVS, FQNEAQ. The V gene lost 5 bases and the J gene lost 9 bases, with 14 bases spanning the gap. The CDR3 DNA follows: TGTGCCAGCAGCCTAAAGACTAATGTTGAGCAGTTCTTC. Amino acids: CASSLKTNVEQFF.

The rearrangement links TRBV28 to TRBJ2-7, with a tentative D call TRBD1 (5 bases). The germline CDR1 and CDR2 sequences are MDHEN and SYDVKM. The length of the CDR3 is 16 residues. V lost 5 bases to trimming and J lost 0 bases, with 17 bases between them. CDR3 residues: CASSLRTGPGSYEQYF. The CDR3 bases are TGTGCCAGCAGTCTCCGAACAGGCCCAGGCTCCTACGAGCAGTACTTC.

This clonotype was observed a handful of times. CDR3 loop: CASSPDSFLYEQYF. The CDR3 nucleotides are TGTGCCAGCAGCCCGGACAGTTTTCTCTACGAGCAGTACTTC. J is TRBJ2-7 and V is TRBV7-9; D is perhaps TRBD1 (6 bases). The CDR3 length is 14 residues. Germline lookup yields CDR1 SEHNR and CDR2 FQNEAQ (reference sequence). V was clipped by 5 bases and J by 3 bases, with 14 bases between them.

J is TRBJ2-7 and V is TRBV20-1; the D is unclear. The CDR3 contains 13 residues. CDR1 is DFQATT and CDR2 is SNEGSKA in the germline V gene (reference sequence). V was clipped by 4 bases and J by 0 bases, with 10 bases between them. The CDR3 DNA is TGCAGTGCTATGGCAGCCAGCTCCTACGAGCAGTACTTC. This codes for CSAMAASSYEQYF.

The DNA for the CDR3 is TGTGCCAGCAGAGACCGACAGGGACCCTACAATGAGCAGTTCTTC. Its protein is CASRDRQGPYNEQFF. This chain joins TRBV6-1 and TRBJ2-1; 7 bases match TRBD1. Germline CDR1 MNHNS, CDR2 SASEGT. Trimming took 6 bases from V and 2 from J; bases not matched to a gene: 7. The CDR3 is 15 amino acids.